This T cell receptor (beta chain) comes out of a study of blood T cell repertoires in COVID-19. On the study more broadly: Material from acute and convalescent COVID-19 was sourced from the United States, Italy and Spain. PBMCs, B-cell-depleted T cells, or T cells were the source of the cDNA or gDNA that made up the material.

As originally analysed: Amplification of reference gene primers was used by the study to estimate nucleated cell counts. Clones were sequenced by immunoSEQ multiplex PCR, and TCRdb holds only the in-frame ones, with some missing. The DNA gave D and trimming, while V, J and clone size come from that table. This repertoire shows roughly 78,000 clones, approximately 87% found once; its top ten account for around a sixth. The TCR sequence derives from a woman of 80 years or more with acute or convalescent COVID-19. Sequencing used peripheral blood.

CDR3 in DNA: TGTGCCAGCAGCTTTCGGGGTCTCGGAAACACCATATATTTT. Protein sequence: CASSFRGLGNTIYF. The J gene is TRBJ1-3, the V gene TRBV11-1; D remains ambiguous. This CDR3 is built from 14 residues. The germline V gene encodes CDR1 SGHAT and CDR2 FQDESV (reference sequence). Trimming removed 3 bases at V and 4 bases at J, with 10 bases between.